Described below is a single TCR beta chain sequence and its context. Its antigen is currently unknown. The data belong to a study of CD8+ T cells in alopecia areata. Study-wide findings and caveats: Significant decreases in scalp clonality and expanded CD8+ clones followed tofacitinib treatment.

Treatment reported: oral pan-JAK inhibitor, 5-10 mg twice daily. Samples from alopecia areata patients were lesional scalp punch biopsies and peripheral blood. cDNA prepared by RNA extraction and subsequent reverse transcription served as the template for sequencing. Using immunoSEQ multiplex PCR, the repertoire was profiled, and TCRdb retains in-frame clones only, with some absent. The sample consists of about 76,000 clones, about 30% of them appearing once. The specimen comprised CD8+ T cells sorted from blood, sampled at week 4, from a patient treated with tofacitinib. The clonotype comes from a human donor with alopecia areata.

The CDR3 spells CASSRFPLAGEETQYF. CDR3 coding DNA: TGTGCCAGCAGCCGGTTTCCCCTAGCGGGAGAAGAGACCCAGTACTTC. The chain links TRBV11-2 to TRBJ2-5, with 10 bases matching TRBD2. Per germline, CDR1 SGHAT and CDR2 FQNNGV. Germline trimming cut 5 bases from V and 3 bases from J; bases unmatched to any gene: 9. This CDR3 spans 16 amino acids. The complete variable domain, with remaining parts taken from reference TRBV11-2 and TRBJ2-5, reads EAGVAQSPRYKIIEKRQSVAFWCNPISGHATLYWYQQILGQGPKLLIQFQNNGVVDDSQLPKDRFSAERLKGVDSTLKIQPAKLEDSAVYLCASSRFPLAGEETQYFGPGTRLLVL.